The 5 T cell receptor beta chains listed next were all sequenced from one sample in a study of CD8 T cells in ankylosing spondylitis. No antigen has been identified for these receptors. Each CDR3 protein gets one entry after TCRdb re-called the 5' RACE reads with MiXCR. The table shows 400,000 to 450,000 distinct CDR3 sequences, with about 15% occurring only once. Findings of the study overall: What seemed typical of ankylosing spondylitis blood was a TCR beta motif built from several highly homologous variants.

The specimen sequenced was blood, either unsorted or a sorted T cell fraction (not recorded which). These receptors were collected from a male donor with ankylosing spondylitis.

Concerning this clonotype: A junction boundary mismatches the germline segment, possibly from a read error. The genes are TRBV20-1 and TRBJ2-1, with 8 bases matching TRBD2. Germline CDR1 reads DFQATT; CDR2 reads SNEGSKA (reference sequence). The CDR3 has 14 amino acids. The CDR3 DNA is TGCTGTGCTAGGGGGGTACTAGCGGCAGGTGAGCAGTTCTTC. It translates to CCARGVLAAGEQFF.

This clonotype occurred a few times. The rearrangement joins TRBV27 to TRBJ1-1, with TRBD1 as a possible D gene (5 bases). V was clipped by 8 bases and J by 7 bases, with 17 bases between them. Germline V CDR1 and CDR2: MNHEY, SMNVEV (reference sequence). The CDR3 sequence is 13 residues long. The CDR3 region is CASQRTGASEAFF. The CDR3 DNA reads TGTGCCAGCCAGCGCACCGGGGCGAGTGAAGCTTTCTTT.

V gene TRBV5-6 combines with J gene TRBJ2-7; TRBD2 matches 7 bases. The V gene's germline CDR1 is SGHDT and CDR2 YYEEEE. The CDR3 has 15 amino acids. V was clipped by 0 bases and J by 1 base; unmatched bases: 4. The CDR3 loop reads CASSLGTRGSYEQYF. The DNA for the CDR3 is TGTGCCAGCAGCTTGGGGACTAGGGGATCCTACGAGCAGTACTTC.

The V call is TRBV5-1, the J call TRBJ1-1; TRBD1 might be the D (6 bases). The length of the CDR3 is 15 residues. Germline CDR1 and CDR2: SGHRS and YFSETQ. Between the trimmed V and J ends, which lost 5 bases and 3 bases, there was a span of 17 bases. The DNA for the CDR3 is TGCGCCAGCAGGATGGGGGGGCTGGGGGACACTGAAGCTTTCTTT. The encoded protein is CASRMGGLGDTEAFF.

The chain is built from TRBV14 and TRBJ2-5; D not resolved. The CDR3 contains 13 residues. The V end was cut by 1 base, the J end by 5 bases, with 8 bases between. The germline V gene encodes CDR1 SGHDN and CDR2 FVKESK. CDR3 bases: TGTGCCAGCAGCCAAGTGGGGATCGAGACCCAGTACTTC. It translates to CASSQVGIETQYF.